The 6 T cell receptor beta chains below all came from one sample that was sequenced in a study of T cells in localized non-small cell lung cancer. The assay was immunoSEQ multiplex PCR, and TCRdb's table has in-frame clones only and misses some. The data hold 60,000 to 85,000 clones, with less than 90% observed a single time. This material consisted of peripheral blood, taken before any cancer treatment. The receptors come from a male donor aged 60 or over with stage III squamous cell lung carcinoma.

CDR3 DNA: TGTGCCAGTACCGTGGACAGTAATTCACCCCTCCACTTT. Translated, it gives CASTVDSNSPLHF. The gene calls are TRBV19 and TRBJ1-6; D may be TRBD1 (6 bases). The CDR3 runs 13 residues. CDR1 and CDR2 (germline): LNHDA, SQIVND (reference sequence). V lost 7 bases, J lost 6 bases, and 10 bases lay in between.

This chain joins TRBV9 and TRBJ1-5; no clear D gene. The germline V gene encodes CDR1 SGDLS and CDR2 YYNGEE. Trimming stripped 3 bases from V and 0 bases from J, with 7 bases between. The CDR3 is 14 amino acids. CDR3 sequence reads: CASSGRNSNQPQHF. CDR3 in DNA: TGTGCCAGCAGCGGACGGAATAGCAATCAGCCCCAGCATTTT.

This chain's CDR3 is CATSRLGGVQETQYF. CDR3 nucleotides: TGTGCCACCAGCAGGTTAGGGGGGGTACAAGAGACCCAGTACTTC. The chain has TRBV15 and TRBJ2-5, with D perhaps matching TRBD2 (7 bases). This CDR3 is built from 15 residues. V was pared by 3 bases and J by 2 bases, with 13 bases between. Germline V gives CDR1 LNHNV, CDR2 YYDKDF (reference sequence). Complete variable domain (other parts from reference TRBV15 and TRBJ2-5): DAMVIQNPRYQVTQFGKPVTLSCSQTLNHNVMYWYQQKSSQAPKLLFHYYDKDFNNEADTPDNFQSRRPNTSFCFLDIRSPGLGDTAMYLCATSRLGGVQETQYFGPGTRLLVL.

V gene TRBV7-8 combines with J gene TRBJ1-1; possibly TRBD1 for D (5 bases). The CDR3 totals 14 residues. Germline CDR1 and CDR2: SGHVS and FQNEAQ. V was clipped by 1 base and J by 5 bases, with 11 bases between them. The CDR3: CASSLGPGGTEAFF. The CDR3 nucleotides are TGTGCCAGCAGCTTAGGGCCTGGGGGTACTGAAGCTTTCTTT.

This chain links TRBV5-1 with TRBJ2-7; TRBD1 is a possible D gene (7 bases). V lost 3 bases and J lost 3, with 13 bases in between. The germline CDR1 and CDR2 sequences are SGHRS and YFSETQ. The CDR3 runs to 14 residues. The CDR3 DNA sequence: TGCGCCAGCAGCTCCCGACAGGGAGGCTACGAGCAGTACTTC. This gives the protein CASSSRQGGYEQYF.

The CDR3 loop reads CASSAGTGYQPQHF. Written as DNA, the CDR3 is TGTGCCAGCAGCGCCGGGACAGGTTATCAGCCCCAGCATTTT. This rearrangement joins TRBV9 to TRBJ1-5; 8 positions match TRBD1. This CDR3 region has 14 residues. Germline loops: CDR1 SGDLS, CDR2 YYNGEE. Trimming took 3 bases from V and 5 from J; bases not matched to a gene: 4.